Presented here are 32 T cell receptor beta chains from one specimen sequenced in a study of OX40 agonist ivuxolimab in advanced cancers. The data were produced by immunoSEQ multiplex PCR, yet TCRdb's version contains in-frame clones alone and is incomplete. Of roughly 70,000 clones listed, approximately 81% were seen once; the top ten hold over 2%. Material: CD4+ or CD8+ T cells sorted from blood, obtained in a trial of the OX40 agonist ivuxolimab. Receptor source: an adult with an advanced solid tumor such as melanoma, head and neck, liver or kidney cancer.

This clone was recorded a few times. This chain links TRBV6-6 with TRBJ2-3; the match to TRBD2 covers 13 bases. J gave up 6 bases and V 9 bases, and 3 bases lay outside the gene matches. Germline V gene lookup returns CDR1 MNHNY and CDR2 SVGAGI (reference sequence). CDR3 length: 13 amino acids. The CDR3 spells CASELAGGDTQYF. Here the CDR3 DNA reads TGTGCCAGTGAACTAGCGGGAGGGGATACGCAGTATTTT.

This clone was seen a handful of times. V gene TRBV6-5 combines with J gene TRBJ2-1; 7 nucleotides align to TRBD1. Germline lookup yields CDR1 MNHEY and CDR2 SVGAGI. The CDR3 is 15 residues long. Trimming at V came to 5 bases and at J to 7 bases, leaving 11 bases not matched to a gene. CDR3 in amino acids: CASSISGTVSNEQFF. In DNA form, the CDR3 reads TGTGCCAGCAGTATATCAGGGACAGTCTCAAATGAGCAGTTCTTC.

The chain links TRBV5-8 to TRBJ1-2, with 8 bases aligning to TRBD1. CDR1 and CDR2 (germline): SGHTS, YDEGEE. The CDR3 runs to 13 residues. The J segment lost 5 bases and the V segment lost 5 bases, leaving 5 bases of the junction unmatched. The CDR3 bases are TGTGCCAGCAGGGGACAGGTCGATTATGGCTACACCTTC. This sequence encodes CASRGQVDYGYTF.

V usage is TRBV29-1 and J usage is TRBJ1-3, with D tentatively TRBD1 (6 bases). The germline gives CDR1 SQVTM, CDR2 ANQGSEA. V shed 5 bases and J shed 0 bases, with 20 bases lying between them. CDR3 length equals 17 residues. The CDR3 coding sequence is TGCAGCGTTCGCAGGGGAGGGGCCCTAGACTCTGGAAACACCATATATTTT. Residues: CSVRRGGALDSGNTIYF.

The CDR3 coding sequence is TGTGCCAGCAGCTCCGGGGGCGGATTGAACACTGAAGCTTTCTTT. Protein: CASSSGGGLNTEAFF. The V gene is TRBV7-9, the J gene TRBJ1-1; weak D call: TRBD1 (6 bases). CDR1 and CDR2 (germline): SEHNR, FQNEAQ (reference sequence). Trimming left V 4 bases short and J 0 bases short, with 12 bases between. CDR3 length: 15 amino acids. Based on the CDR3 plus reference TRBV7-9 and TRBJ1-1, the full variable domain is DTGVSQNPRHKITKRGQNVTFRCDPISEHNRLYWYRQTLGQGPEFLTYFQNEAQLEKSRLLSDRFSAERPKGSFSTLEIQRTEQGDSAMYLCASSSGGGLNTEAFFGQGTRLTVV.

This chain joins TRBV6-4 and TRBJ2-2, with D hard to call. This CDR3 comprises 14 residues. Trimming removed 3 bases from V and 6 bases from J, with 11 bases in between. Germline V CDR1 and CDR2: MRHNA, SNTAGT. The CDR3 protein is CASSDTNRPGELFF. The DNA for the CDR3 is TGTGCCAGCAGTGATACCAACCGACCCGGGGAGCTGTTTTTT.

V and J are TRBV5-1 and TRBJ1-4, with D unclear. CDR3 length: 15 amino acids. V shed 3 bases and J shed 2 bases, with 11 bases lying between them. CDR1 is SGHRS, CDR2 YFSETQ, per germline. The CDR3 nucleotides read TGCGCCAGCAGCTCCGATGGGATTACTAATGAAAAACTGTTTTTT. As protein: CASSSDGITNEKLFF.

The chain employs TRBV2 and TRBJ2-3; D is uncertain. The CDR3 loop spans 16 amino acids. The V end was cut by 6 bases, the J end by 2 bases, with 18 bases between. CDR1 is SNHLY and CDR2 is FYNNEI in the germline V gene. The CDR3 sequence is CASSTLSREDTDTQYF. DNA of the CDR3: TGTGCCAGCAGCACCCTTTCAAGAGAAGACACAGATACGCAGTATTTT.

The chain has TRBV6-5 and TRBJ1-3; D gene unclear. The CDR3 loop spans 16 amino acids. The V end lost 0 bases, the J end lost 2 bases, and 11 bases lay between the germline ends. CDR1 and CDR2 from the germline V gene are MNHEY and SVGAGI. Written as DNA, the CDR3 is TGTGCCAGCAGTTACTCGCGCGGGGTCCCTGGAAACACCATATATTTT. Its translation is CASSYSRGVPGNTIYF.

The chain recombines TRBV6-6 with TRBJ2-5; a weak D match, TRBD2 (5 bases). The CDR3 contains 14 residues. CDR1 is MNHNY, CDR2 SVGAGI, per germline (reference sequence). Between the trimmed V and J ends, which lost 0 bases and 1 base, there was a span of 6 bases. This CDR3 is CASSYSRGQETQYF. The DNA of the CDR3 is TGTGCCAGCAGTTACTCACGGGGCCAAGAGACCCAGTACTTC.

This clone was picked up one time. The V and J genes are TRBV19 and TRBJ2-2, with 9 bases identical to TRBD1. V lost 6 bases to trimming and J lost 6 bases; unmatched junction nucleotides: 2. The CDR3 contains 13 residues. Germline V CDR1 and CDR2: LNHDA, SQIVND (reference sequence). The chain's CDR3 is CASRGQGSGELFF. In DNA, the CDR3 is TGTGCCAGTAGGGGACAGGGATCCGGGGAGCTGTTTTTT.

The V call is TRBV5-5, the J call TRBJ2-7; D is perhaps TRBD1 (7 bases). V was clipped by 0 bases and J by 3 bases, with 10 bases between them. Per the germline V gene, CDR1 is SGHKS and CDR2 is YYEKEE (reference sequence). CDR3 length equals 14 residues. CDR3 DNA: TGTGCCAGCAGCTTGGTGCAGGGGGGCTACGAGCAGTACTTC. Encoded protein: CASSLVQGGYEQYF.

CDR3 in amino acids: CASSLPTGSGANVLTF. CDR3 coding DNA: TGCGCCAGCAGCCTACCGACAGGGTCTGGGGCCAACGTCCTGACTTTC. This chain uses TRBV5-1 with TRBJ2-6; 7 nucleotides align to TRBD1. Germline trimming cut 4 bases from V and 1 base from J; bases unmatched to any gene: 5. The CDR3 runs to 16 residues. CDR1 is SGHRS and CDR2 is YFSETQ in the germline V gene.

A single count supports this clone. This sample also contains other DNA sequences that code for the same CDR3. The chain has TRBV18 and TRBJ2-5; no clear D. The CDR3 runs 13 residues. The germline CDR1 and CDR2 sequences are KGHSH and LQKENI. V was clipped by 2 bases and J by 4 bases, with 8 bases between them. DNA for the CDR3: TGTGCCAGCTCACCAAGGCAACGAGAGACCCAGTACTTC. It specifies CASSPRQRETQYF.

This clone was recorded only once. The V gene is TRBV7-2, the J gene TRBJ2-5, with 15 bases aligning to TRBD2. Germline V gene data show CDR1 as SGHTA and CDR2 as FQGNSA. The CDR3 runs 17 residues. V dropped 1 base and J dropped 7; count of bases not matched to a gene: 7. CDR3 sequence (DNA): TGTGCCAGCAGCTTAGTGGGACTAGCGGGGGGAGGCGGGACCCAGTACTTC. Protein product: CASSLVGLAGGGGTQYF.

V usage is TRBV5-1 and J usage is TRBJ2-3, with D uncertain. V lost 3 bases, J lost 0 bases, and 11 bases lay in between. CDR1 and CDR2 (germline): SGHRS, YFSETQ. CDR3 length equals 15 residues. This CDR3 reads CASSSDSTSTDTQYF. The CDR3 DNA is TGCGCCAGCAGCTCCGACTCCACTAGCACAGATACGCAGTATTTT. The entire variable domain, with the rest obtained from reference TRBV5-1 and TRBJ2-3, is as follows: KAGVTQTPRYLIKTRGQQVTLSCSPISGHRSVSWYQQTPGQGLQFLFEYFSETQRNKGNFPGRFSGRQFSNSRSEMNVSTLELGDSALYLCASSSDSTSTDTQYFGPGTRLTVL.

The chain combines TRBV27 with TRBJ1-1, with 7 bases aligning to TRBD1. V lost 3 bases and J lost 1; bases outside the gene matches: 5. The CDR3 runs to 15 residues. Germline V gene lookup returns CDR1 MNHEY and CDR2 SMNVEV (reference sequence). This CDR3 is CASSFSTGRNTEAFF. In DNA, the CDR3 is TGTGCCAGCAGTTTCTCGACAGGGAGGAACACTGAAGCTTTCTTT.

The rearrangement joins TRBV9 to TRBJ2-3, with D unclear. This CDR3 spans 15 amino acids. Trimming pared 0 bases from V and 4 bases from J, leaving 12 bases between. Germline CDR1 and CDR2: SGDLS and YYNGEE. In DNA form, the CDR3 reads TGTGCCAGCAGCGTAGATCCTGACTCCGCAGATACGCAGTATTTT. Translated, it gives CASSVDPDSADTQYF.

The rearrangement links TRBV7-9 to TRBJ1-2; the match to TRBD1 covers 10 bases. This CDR3 has 15 residues. Germline CDR1 and CDR2: SEHNR and FQNEAQ (reference sequence). Trimming removed 5 bases from V and 4 bases from J; junction bases left unmatched: 7. The CDR3 DNA follows: TGTGCCAGCAGCGAAGGGACAGGGGTGGCCTATGGCTACACCTTC. Protein: CASSEGTGVAYGYTF.

This clone was observed a handful of times. This chain uses TRBV6-5 with TRBJ1-5, with TRBD1 matching over 10 bases. Germline assignment: CDR1 MNHEY and CDR2 SVGAGI. This CDR3 has 15 amino acids. Unmatched junction bases numbered 5, after V lost 5 bases and J lost 4 bases. DNA of the CDR3: TGTGCCAGCAGTGGACAGGGGGTATGGAATCAGCCCCAGCATTTT. Protein sequence: CASSGQGVWNQPQHF.

The rearrangement links TRBV4-3 to TRBJ2-1; no clear D gene. The germline V gene has CDR1 LGHNA and CDR2 YSLEER. Trimming removed 4 bases at V and 9 bases at J, with 16 bases between. The CDR3 loop spans 14 amino acids. The CDR3 is CASSLGNIVSEQFF. For the CDR3, the DNA is TGCGCCAGCAGCCTGGGGAATATCGTCTCTGAGCAGTTCTTC.

The V and J genes are TRBV11-1 and TRBJ1-3; D unresolved. CDR3 size: 14 residues. The V gene's germline CDR1 is SGHAT and CDR2 FQDESV (reference sequence). The ends were cut back, 2 bases at V and 1 base at J, with 6 bases in the middle. The CDR3 region is CASSLSLSGNTIYF. CDR3 bases: TGTGCCAGCAGCTTATCTCTTTCTGGAAACACCATATATTTT. Drawing the rest from reference TRBV11-1 and TRBJ1-3, the complete variable domain is EAEVAQSPRYKITEKSQAVAFWCDPISGHATLYWYRQILGQGPELLVQFQDESVVDDSQLPKDRFSAERLKGVDSTLKIQPAELGDSAMYLCASSLSLSGNTIYFGEGSWLTVV.

This chain joins TRBV4-2 and TRBJ2-1; TRBD2 matches 9 bases. The CDR3 has 15 amino acids. Trimming at V came to 6 bases and at J to 2 bases, leaving 5 bases not matched to a gene. CDR1 is LGHNA and CDR2 is YNFKEQ in the germline V gene. The DNA for the CDR3 is TGTGCCAGCAGAAGGACTAGCGAGCCCTACAATGAGCAGTTCTTC. It encodes CASRRTSEPYNEQFF.

This clone occurred once. The chain uses TRBV6-1 and TRBJ2-7; D is ambiguous. V was pared by 6 bases and J by 2 bases, with 11 bases between. The CDR3 consists of 13 residues. CDR1 and CDR2 from the germline V gene are MNHNS and SASEGT. CDR3 coding DNA: TGTGCCAGCAGCCCTGCCCAACCCTACGAGCAGTACTTC. It is translated as CASSPAQPYEQYF.

The V call is TRBV6-1, the J call TRBJ1-6, with unresolved D. Germline CDR1 MNHNS, CDR2 SASEGT. V was clipped by 4 bases and J by 7 bases, with 17 bases between them. The CDR3 is 16 residues long. CDR3 amino acids: CASSAKRGALNSPLHF. CDR3 bases: TGTGCCAGCAGTGCCAAACGGGGAGCACTAAATTCACCCCTCCACTTT.

The chain carries TRBV5-1 and TRBJ2-2; TRBD1 matches at 7 bases. Unmatched junction bases numbered 8, after V lost 2 bases and J lost 7 bases. The length of the CDR3 is 15 residues. CDR1 and CDR2 from the germline V gene are SGHRS and YFSETQ. The CDR3 DNA is TGCGCCAGCAGCTTAAGACAGGGTGACATCGGGGAGCTGTTTTTT. Its protein is CASSLRQGDIGELFF.

The chain is built from TRBV6-1 and TRBJ1-1; a possible D gene is TRBD1 (5 bases). The V and J ends lost 6 bases and 1 base respectively, with 6 bases between them. Germline V CDR1 and CDR2: MNHNS, SASEGT. CDR3 length: 12 amino acids. The CDR3 DNA sequence: TGTGCCAGCAGAGGACAGAACACTGAAGCTTTCTTT. Its translation is CASRGQNTEAFF.

This CDR3 is CASSPSGTEAFF. CDR3 in DNA: TGTGCCAGCTCACCTAGCGGGACTGAAGCTTTCTTT. The chain uses TRBV18 and TRBJ1-1; D unresolved. V lost 3 bases to trimming and J lost 5 bases, with 7 bases between them. Germline loops: CDR1 KGHSH, CDR2 LQKENI. The length of the CDR3 is 12 residues.

The chain uses TRBV9 and TRBJ2-6; D is unresolved. CDR3 size: 16 residues. Germline values: CDR1 SGDLS, CDR2 YYNGEE. Trimming removed 0 bases at V and 3 bases at J, with 10 bases between. The CDR3 DNA sequence: TGTGCCAGCAGCGTAGGGGGTGTGGGTGGGGCCAACGTCCTGACTTTC. Its protein is CASSVGGVGGANVLTF.

The chain employs TRBV7-2 and TRBJ2-3; 9 bases agree with TRBD2. The CDR3 extends over 16 amino acids. V lost 2 bases, J lost 1 base, and 4 bases stayed unmatched. Germline V gives CDR1 SGHTA, CDR2 FQGNSA. The CDR3 loop is CASSLISGGRTDTQYF. The CDR3 coding sequence is TGTGCCAGCAGCTTAATAAGCGGGGGGCGCACAGATACGCAGTATTTT.

V usage is TRBV4-3 and J usage is TRBJ2-1; 7 nucleotides line up with TRBD2. The trim removed 3 bases at V and 5 bases at J, leaving 7 bases unmatched. CDR1 LGHNA and CDR2 YSLEER come from the germline V gene. This CDR3 comprises 15 residues. The DNA of the CDR3 is TGCGCCAGCAGCCACGACCTACTAGCGAACAATGAGCAGTTCTTC. It translates to CASSHDLLANNEQFF.

This sequence joins TRBV5-1 and TRBJ2-1; possible D gene TRBD2, 6 bases. Trimming took off 0 bases at V and 5 bases at J, with 15 bases between the two ends. CDR3 size: 16 residues. Germline CDR1 SGHRS, CDR2 YFSETQ. CDR3 coding DNA: TGCGCCAGCAGCTTGGGGGCGGGATTGATCGACAATGAGCAGTTCTTC. Protein sequence: CASSLGAGLIDNEQFF.